Below are 14 T cell receptor beta chains sequenced from a single sample in a study of blood T cell repertoires in COVID-19. Sequencing was performed with immunoSEQ multiplex PCR; in TCRdb, only in-frame clones are kept and a portion is missing. The sample includes 330,000 or so clones, 88% of them seen just once. Sample: PBMCs or T cells enriched from blood (not recorded which). These receptors came from a woman under 40 who had been exposed to COVID-19.

This clone was seen just once. This sequence joins TRBV6-5 and TRBJ1-2; 10 bases agree with TRBD1. In germline, CDR1 is MNHEY, CDR2 SVGAGI. J was trimmed by 4 bases and V by 6 bases; bases with no gene match: 5. The CDR3 is made up of 14 amino acids. CDR3 region: CASSPDRGLYGYTF. The DNA of the CDR3 is TGTGCCAGCAGCCCCGACAGGGGGCTCTATGGCTACACCTTC.

The V gene is TRBV28, the J gene TRBJ1-4; D is undetermined. CDR1 and CDR2 (germline): MDHEN, SYDVKM. With 8 bases removed from V and 2 bases from J, the gap between germline ends came to 15 bases. This CDR3 is 15 amino acids long. The CDR3 is CASGPSSGTNEKLFF. For the CDR3, the DNA is TGTGCCAGCGGCCCCTCGTCGGGTACTAATGAAAAACTGTTTTTT. Drawing the rest from reference TRBV28 and TRBJ1-4, the complete variable domain is DVKVTQSSRYLVKRTGEKVFLECVQDMDHENMFWYRQDPGLGLRLIYFSYDVKMKEKGDIPEGYSVSREKKERFSLILESASTNQTSMYLCASGPSSGTNEKLFFGSGTQLSVL.

This clone was seen a few times. This chain connects TRBV30 to TRBJ2-7, with 7 bases fitting TRBD1. The CDR3 consists of 13 residues. Per germline, CDR1 GTSNPN and CDR2 SVGIG (reference sequence). The CDR3 sequence: CAFGAGGGYEQYF. The CDR3 nucleotides read TGTGCTTTCGGAGCAGGGGGTGGGTACGAGCAGTACTTC.

The chain recombines TRBV28 with TRBJ2-7, with 10 positions matching TRBD2. The ends lost 4 bases at V and 3 bases at J; junction bases unmatched: 6. Germline V gene data show CDR1 as MDHEN and CDR2 as SYDVKM. The CDR3 sequence is 15 residues long. CDR3 residues: CASSSSGGADYEQYF. CDR3 nucleotide sequence: TGTGCCAGCAGTTCAAGCGGGGGGGCCGACTACGAGCAGTACTTC.

This clone was seen a single time. Mismatch with germline at one junction end may stem from a read error. The chain employs TRBV10-3 and TRBJ1-5; 8 nucleotides align to TRBD1. Germline-derived CDR1 and CDR2 are ENHRY and SYGVKD. This CDR3 comprises 15 residues. CDR3 sequence (DNA): TGTGCCATCAGTTTCGACAGGGGAAAAAATCGGCCCCAGCATTTT. Its protein product is CAISFDRGKNRPQHF.

V is TRBV19 and J is TRBJ1-1; a possible D gene is TRBD1 (5 bases). Per the germline V gene, CDR1 is LNHDA and CDR2 is SQIVND (reference sequence). V shed 8 bases and J shed 1 base, with 11 bases lying between them. The length of the CDR3 is 13 residues. The DNA for the CDR3 is TGTGCCAGTGGGGCAAGTACGAACACTGAAGCTTTCTTT. Protein product: CASGASTNTEAFF.

This rearrangement joins TRBV19 to TRBJ2-5; no definite D call. The CDR3 runs to 13 residues. The ends were cut back, 5 bases at V and 6 bases at J, with 13 bases in the middle. Germline CDR1 LNHDA, CDR2 SQIVND (reference sequence). CDR3 in amino acids: CASSFDQAQTQYF. Here the CDR3 DNA reads TGTGCCAGTAGTTTCGATCAGGCGCAGACCCAGTACTTC. The full variable domain, its missing parts supplied by reference TRBV19 and TRBJ2-5, is DGGITQSPKYLFRKEGQNVTLSCEQNLNHDAMYWYRQDPGQGLRLIYYSQIVNDFQKGDIAEGYSVSREKKESFPLTVTSAQKNPTAFYLCASSFDQAQTQYFGPGTRLLVL.

This clone is a singleton in its sample. The V and J genes are TRBV18 and TRBJ2-6; 7 positions agree with TRBD2. The CDR3 has 15 residues. Germline V gene data show CDR1 as KGHSH and CDR2 as LQKENI. J was trimmed by 4 bases and V by 4 bases; bases with no gene match: 4. The CDR3, as DNA: TGTGCCAGCTCACGTCGGGGGGTCGGGGCCAACGTCCTGACTTTC. This codes for CASSRRGVGANVLTF.

The J gene is TRBJ1-3, the V gene TRBV19; no reliable D call. Germline V gives CDR1 LNHDA, CDR2 SQIVND (reference sequence). This CDR3 has 13 residues. Trimming took off 3 bases at V and 2 bases at J, with 5 bases between the two ends. For the CDR3, the DNA is TGTGCCAGTAGTATGGCCCCTGGAAACACCATATATTTT. It specifies CASSMAPGNTIYF.

This rearrangement joins TRBV28 to TRBJ2-2, with 7 bases matching TRBD1. Germline loops: CDR1 MDHEN, CDR2 SYDVKM. The CDR3 is made up of 17 amino acids. V lost 4 bases to trimming and J lost 3 bases; unmatched junction nucleotides: 11. CDR3 bases: TGTGCCAGCAGTTCAGCCGGGGACAGAAGAGACACCGGGGAGCTGTTTTTT. Translated, it gives CASSSAGDRRDTGELFF.

This chain uses TRBV20-1 with TRBJ2-1; the match to TRBD2 covers 7 bases. Trimming removed 3 bases from V and 6 bases from J; junction bases left unmatched: 11. The CDR3 length is 15 residues. The germline V gene has CDR1 DFQATT and CDR2 SNEGSKA (reference sequence). CDR3 nucleotides: TGCAGTGCTAGTCGGACTAGAGTCTTAGGCAATGAGCAGTTCTTC. Encoded protein: CSASRTRVLGNEQFF.

This sequence joins TRBV27 and TRBJ2-7; 8 nucleotides agree with TRBD1. CDR1 MNHEY and CDR2 SMNVEV come from the germline V gene (reference sequence). J was trimmed by 4 bases and V by 3 bases; bases with no gene match: 8. There are 15 residues in the CDR3. CDR3 amino acids: CASSFDRGRTYEQYF. The CDR3 bases are TGTGCCAGCAGTTTCGACAGGGGCCGAACTTACGAGCAGTACTTC.

J is TRBJ2-7 and V is TRBV7-9, with 8 nucleotides matching TRBD2. V lost 8 bases and J lost 2; bases outside the gene matches: 11. This CDR3 contains 15 residues. CDR1 and CDR2 from the germline V gene are SEHNR and FQNEAQ (reference sequence). The CDR3 loop reads CASGVPGGATYEQYF. For the CDR3, the DNA is TGTGCCAGCGGGGTCCCGGGGGGGGCGACCTACGAGCAGTACTTC.

The chain couples TRBV5-8 to TRBJ2-1; 8 bases match TRBD2. The J segment lost 6 bases and the V segment lost 4 bases, leaving 9 bases of the junction unmatched. The germline gives CDR1 SGHTS, CDR2 YDEGEE. The CDR3 covers 15 residues. The CDR3 nucleotides read TGTGCCAGCAGCCCCGGACTAGCCGGGATCAATGAGCAGTTCTTC. As protein: CASSPGLAGINEQFF.